This is a list of T cell receptor beta chains from one sample in a study of cytomegalovirus exposure and HLA in healthy donors. Sequenced by immunoSEQ multiplex PCR; TCRdb stores in-frame clones only, minus some. This sample carries about 98,000 clones, approximately 80% of them seen once, and the ten largest clones take under 4%. Sample: PBMCs. The receptors were sampled from a female donor in good health and CMV-seropositive. The CDR3 runs from the conserved cysteine through the conserved F or W.

J: TRBJ2-7
length: 14
V: TRBV4-1
CDR3: CASSQDLQGYEQYF

J: TRBJ1-1
length: 19
V: TRBV7-2
CDR3: CASSLLGTGVYGLNTEAFF

J: TRBJ1-1
length: 15
V: TRBV10-1
CDR3: CASSDGRQLNTEAFF

J: TRBJ1-2
length: 15
V: TRBV19
CDR3: CASSQGVTGFYGYTF

J: TRBJ1-2
length: 13
V: TRBV5-6
CDR3: CASSQGTGDGYTF

J: TRBJ2-1
length: 13
V: TRBV7-2
CDR3: CASSFVGGSEQFF

J: TRBJ1-2
length: 16
V: TRBV9
CDR3: CASSVGPTGTLNGYTF

J: TRBJ2-2
length: 13
V: TRBV30
CDR3: CAWTRQSTGELFF

J: TRBJ1-3
length: 15
V: TRBV6-6
CDR3: CASSIAESSGNTIYF

J: TRBJ2-1
length: 17
V: TRBV7-6
CDR3: CASSLVPRAGEIDEQFF

J: TRBJ2-7
length: 13
V: TRBV5-4
CDR3: CASSRQGDYEQYF

J: TRBJ2-7
length: 16
V: TRBV30
CDR3: CAWSQSQAGGPYEQYF